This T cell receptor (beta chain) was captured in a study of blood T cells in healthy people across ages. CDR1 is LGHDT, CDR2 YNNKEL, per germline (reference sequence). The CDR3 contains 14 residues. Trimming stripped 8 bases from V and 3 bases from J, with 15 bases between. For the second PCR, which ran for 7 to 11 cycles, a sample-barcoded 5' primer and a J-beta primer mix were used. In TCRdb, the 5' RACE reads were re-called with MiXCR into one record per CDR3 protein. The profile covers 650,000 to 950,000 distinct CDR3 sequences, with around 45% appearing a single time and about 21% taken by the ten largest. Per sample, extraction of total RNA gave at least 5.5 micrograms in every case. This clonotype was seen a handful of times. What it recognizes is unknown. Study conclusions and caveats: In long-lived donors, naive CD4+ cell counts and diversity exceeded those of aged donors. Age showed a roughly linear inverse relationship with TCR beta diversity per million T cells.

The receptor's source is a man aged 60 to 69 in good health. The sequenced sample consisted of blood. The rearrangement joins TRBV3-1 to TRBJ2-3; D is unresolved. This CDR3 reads CASGPDLVTDTQYF. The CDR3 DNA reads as TGTGCCAGCGGACCCGATCTGGTAACAGATACGCAGTATTTT.